What follows describes a single T cell receptor (beta chain). Its cognate antigen is unknown. CDR1 SGHTA and CDR2 FQGNSA come from the germline V gene. The CDR3 is 15 residues long. V was cut by 1 base and J by 6 bases, with 14 bases left in between. The data derive from a study of cytomegalovirus exposure and HLA in healthy donors. Across the whole study: Approximately 85 million unique TCRs from HLA-typed donors were held in an early release of data.

General study points: Upon later analysis, TCR association rates were observed to vary by HLA locus, being highest for DRB1 and lowest for HLA-C.

Vbeta (60) and Jbeta (13) primers were used in the PCR. TCRdb keeps only in-frame clones here, not all; method: immunoSEQ multiplex PCR. The sample contains about 140,000 clones, around four fifths of which appear only once. Sequenced: PBMCs. This clonotype originated in a man aged 40-50 years in good health and CMV-seronegative. The chain couples TRBV7-2 to TRBJ2-3; D is ambiguous. In DNA form, the CDR3 reads TGTGCCAGCAGCTTAGGAGTAGCCCCGGCGGATACGCAGTATTTT. Amino acids: CASSLGVAPADTQYF.